Following are 7 T cell receptor beta chains from one sample sequenced in a study of T-cell memory formation after mild COVID-19. TCRdb ran MiXCR on the 5' RACE reads and lists one entry per CDR3 protein. The table shows around 430,000 distinct CDR3 sequences, with 15% to 20% occurring only once. The sequenced material came from PBMCs or a T cell subset sorted from them (not recorded which). Every receptor here comes from a man aged 18 to 30 who had mild COVID-19 (a few samples of this study predate the infection). Cell type and time point are not known.

J is TRBJ2-7 and V is TRBV27, with D perhaps matching TRBD1 or TRBD2 (6 bases each). The V end was cut by 4 bases, the J end by 4 bases, with 17 bases between. This CDR3 has 15 amino acids. Germline V gene lookup returns CDR1 MNHEY and CDR2 SMNVEV (reference sequence). The CDR3 is CASSWGPGGGYEQYF. DNA for the CDR3: TGTGCCAGCAGTTGGGGGCCGGGTGGAGGGTACGAGCAGTACTTC.

The chain couples TRBV7-2 to TRBJ2-3, with 7 bases aligning to TRBD1. The germline V gene encodes CDR1 SGHTA and CDR2 FQGNSA. This CDR3 contains 17 residues. The trim removed 5 bases at V and 4 bases at J, leaving 15 bases unmatched. The CDR3 DNA reads as TGTGCCAGCAGCCTAAACGGTCACAGGGGCACGGCAGATACGCAGTATTTT. Translating gives CASSLNGHRGTADTQYF.

The rearrangement joins TRBV7-9 to TRBJ2-3; D possibly corresponds to TRBD1 (6 bases). The length of the CDR3 is 14 residues. Trimming took 6 bases from V and 5 from J, leaving 15 bases between them. Per germline, CDR1 SEHNR and CDR2 FQNEAQ (reference sequence). The CDR3 reads CASSRAGAGDTQYF. In DNA form, the CDR3 reads TGTGCCAGCAGTCGTGCAGGGGCGGGAGATACGCAGTATTTT.

This clonotype was seen a few times. The chain combines TRBV11-2 with TRBJ1-2; 7 bases fit TRBD1. This CDR3 has 15 amino acids. The trim removed 4 bases at V and 1 base at J, leaving 6 bases unmatched. Germline V lookup: CDR1 SGHAT, CDR2 FQNNGV. The CDR3 DNA is TGTGCCAGCAGCTCCACCGGGACAGATAACTATGGCTACACCTTC. Amino acid sequence: CASSSTGTDNYGYTF. Combining the CDR3 with reference TRBV11-2 and TRBJ1-2 gives the whole variable domain EAGVAQSPRYKIIEKRQSVAFWCNPISGHATLYWYQQILGQGPKLLIQFQNNGVVDDSQLPKDRFSAERLKGVDSTLKIQPAKLEDSAVYLCASSSTGTDNYGYTFGSGTRLTVV.

At least ten counts were recorded for this clonotype. This rearrangement joins TRBV5-1 to TRBJ2-1; TRBD1 is a possible D gene (6 bases). With 3 bases removed from V and 2 bases from J, the gap between germline ends came to 9 bases. Germline V gives CDR1 SGHRS, CDR2 YFSETQ. CDR3 size: 14 residues. The CDR3: CASSSQGTYNEQFF. The CDR3, as DNA: TGCGCCAGCAGCTCTCAGGGGACCTACAATGAGCAGTTCTTC.

The chain links TRBV7-3 to TRBJ1-2, with TRBD1 as a possible D gene (6 bases). Trimming took 5 bases from V and 10 from J, leaving 20 bases between them. CDR1 is SGHTA, CDR2 FQGTGA, per germline. This CDR3 contains 14 residues. The CDR3 DNA is TGTGCCAGCAGCCAAAGGGACACCGCCAGAGACTACACCTTC. Its translation is CASSQRDTARDYTF.

This clonotype was counted only a few times. The CDR3 region has the DNA TGTGCCAGCAGCCCCGGTTACGGGGACCCCTATGGCTACACCTTC. This sequence encodes CASSPGYGDPYGYTF. The chain is built from TRBV3-1 and TRBJ1-2; perhaps TRBD1 as D (5 bases). V was cut by 4 bases and J by 4 bases, with 16 bases left in between. This CDR3 has 15 amino acids. Germline V gene data show CDR1 as LGHDT and CDR2 as YNNKEL (reference sequence).